This passage covers 2 T cell receptor beta chains from one sample sequenced in a study of regulatory T cells in long-lasting Graves disease. To make TCR beta libraries, researchers used iRepertoire HTBI primers and Arm-PCR of CDR3 regions. Each CDR3 protein is one row after TCRdb ran MiXCR on the multiplex PCR reads. The profile shows about 540,000 distinct CDR3 sequences, about 14% of them singletons. The time point was: newly diagnosed GD, antithyroid drugs for less than 3 months. With RNA extracted from PBMCs as input, the TCR library was made. These same data were also listed under a study on T cells in Graves' hyperthyroidism and ophthalmopathy.

Here the sequenced sample was peripheral blood mononuclear cells (PBMCs), taken at new diagnosis, from a patient treated with antithyroid drugs. Receptor source: a man aged 25 to 45 with Graves disease.

The chain joins TRBV7-2 to TRBJ1-1; weak D call: TRBD1 (6 bases). V dropped 4 bases and J dropped 4 bases, with 16 bases sitting between them. This CDR3 has 15 residues. The germline gives CDR1 SGHTA, CDR2 FQGNSA. CDR3 in amino acids: CASSSRTAWGTEAFF. For the CDR3, the DNA is TGTGCCAGCAGCTCCCGGACAGCTTGGGGCACTGAAGCTTTCTTT.

The rearrangement uses TRBV6-2 or TRBV6-3 and TRBJ2-5, with 9 bases aligning to TRBD1. Germline CDR1 and CDR2: MNHEY and SVGEGT. With V trimmed by 2 bases and J by 7 bases, 8 bases remained unmatched. This CDR3 is 15 amino acids long. CDR3 amino acids: CASSYGTGPSGTQYF. The CDR3 DNA reads as TGTGCCAGCAGTTACGGGACAGGGCCTTCGGGGACCCAGTACTTC.